A selection of T cell receptor beta chains follows, all from one sample in a study of T-cell memory formation after mild COVID-19. MiXCR was run by TCRdb on the 5' RACE reads, yielding one entry per CDR3 protein. The sample consists of around 400,000 distinct CDR3 sequences, 20% to 25% of them appearing once. Sequenced material: PBMCs or a T cell subset sorted from them (not recorded which). The receptors originated from an adult woman who had mild COVID-19 (a few samples of this study predate the infection). Cell type and time point are not known. Both conserved end residues are part of each CDR3. The D gene is left open where the match is weak. Some rows have no size entry. The others give once, few or many, or a class for an expanded clone.

NA,13,TRBJ1-1,few,TRBV12-3/TRBV12-4,CASSSSPNTEAFF,TGTGCCAGCAGTTCGAGTCCAAACACTGAAGCTTTCTTT
TRBD1,17,TRBJ1-1,NA,TRBV7-8,CASSSINRGPVNTEAFF,TGTGCCAGCAGCTCCATAAACAGGGGGCCGGTGAACACTGAAGCTTTCTTT
NA,14,TRBJ2-3,few,TRBV20-1,CSAPDPVSTDTQYF,TGCAGTGCCCCGGACCCAGTTAGCACAGATACGCAGTATTTT
NA,14,TRBJ1-1,few,TRBV12-3/TRBV12-4,CASSFGAAGTEAFF,TGTGCCAGCAGTTTTGGGGCCGCGGGCACTGAAGCTTTCTTT
NA,14,TRBJ1-1,once,TRBV2,CASSEQQGETEAFF,TGTGCCAGCAGTGAACAGCAGGGAGAGACTGAAGCTTTCTTT
TRBD1,19,TRBJ2-2,few,TRBV5-5,CASTQNIGTGARNTGELFF,TGTGCCAGCACCCAAAATATTGGGACAGGGGCCCGGAACACCGGGGAGCTGTTTTTT
NA,12,TRBJ1-2,NA,TRBV29-1,CSVGGGNYGYTF,TGCAGCGTTGGCGGGGGGAACTATGGCTACACCTTC
NA,12,TRBJ2-1,few,TRBV28,CASSPPDNEQFF,TGTGCCAGCAGTCCCCCAGACAATGAGCAGTTCTTC
TRBD2,15,TRBJ2-1,NA,TRBV11-3,CASSPQQAGENEQFF,TGTGCCAGCAGCCCCCAGCAAGCGGGAGAGAATGAGCAGTTCTTC
NA,14,TRBJ2-2,NA,TRBV19,CASRAATNTGELFF,TGTGCCAGTAGGGCAGCTACAAACACCGGGGAGCTGTTTTTT
NA,14,TRBJ2-7,few,TRBV3-1,CASSQSTSVGEQYF,TGTGCCAGCAGCCAAAGTACGTCCGTCGGCGAGCAGTACTTC
NA,13,TRBJ2-7,NA,TRBV29-1,CSVESGSSYEQYF,TGCAGCGTTGAGAGTGGGAGCTCCTACGAGCAGTACTTC
NA,11,TRBJ2-1,few,TRBV7-9,CASSRSIEQFF,TGTGCCAGCAGCCGGAGTATTGAGCAGTTCTTC
NA,14,TRBJ1-6,few,TRBV9,CASSVGTGSSPLHF,TGTGCCAGCAGCGTAGGAACAGGGAGCTCACCCCTCCACTTT
NA,14,TRBJ1-2,NA,TRBV20-1,CSAPTPDSPYGYTF,TGCAGTGCTCCCACCCCGGACAGCCCCTATGGCTACACCTTC
TRBD2,16,TRBJ2-1,few,TRBV9,CASSVDTSGSYNEQFF,TGTGCCAGCAGCGTTGACACTAGCGGGAGCTATAATGAGCAGTTCTTC
NA,13,TRBJ1-1,NA,TRBV29-1,CSVCDRMNTEAFF,TGCAGCGTCTGCGACAGGATGAACACTGAAGCTTTCTTT
TRBD1,14,TRBJ1-2,few,TRBV12-3/TRBV12-4,CASRRDRVGYGYTF,TGTGCCAGCAGGAGAGACAGGGTGGGCTATGGCTACACCTTC